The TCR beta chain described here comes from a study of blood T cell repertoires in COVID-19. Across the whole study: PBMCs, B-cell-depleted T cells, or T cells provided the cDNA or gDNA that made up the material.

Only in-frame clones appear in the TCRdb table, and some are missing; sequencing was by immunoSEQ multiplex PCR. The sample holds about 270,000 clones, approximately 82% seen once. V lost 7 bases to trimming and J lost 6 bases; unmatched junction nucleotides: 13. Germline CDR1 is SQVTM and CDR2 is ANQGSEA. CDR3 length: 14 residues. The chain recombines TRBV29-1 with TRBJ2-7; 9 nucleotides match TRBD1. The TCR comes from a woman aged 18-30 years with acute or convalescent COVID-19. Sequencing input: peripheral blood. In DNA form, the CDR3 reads TGCAGCGCTTCACCGGGACAGGGTCCCTTCGAGCAGTACTTC. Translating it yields CSASPGQGPFEQYF.